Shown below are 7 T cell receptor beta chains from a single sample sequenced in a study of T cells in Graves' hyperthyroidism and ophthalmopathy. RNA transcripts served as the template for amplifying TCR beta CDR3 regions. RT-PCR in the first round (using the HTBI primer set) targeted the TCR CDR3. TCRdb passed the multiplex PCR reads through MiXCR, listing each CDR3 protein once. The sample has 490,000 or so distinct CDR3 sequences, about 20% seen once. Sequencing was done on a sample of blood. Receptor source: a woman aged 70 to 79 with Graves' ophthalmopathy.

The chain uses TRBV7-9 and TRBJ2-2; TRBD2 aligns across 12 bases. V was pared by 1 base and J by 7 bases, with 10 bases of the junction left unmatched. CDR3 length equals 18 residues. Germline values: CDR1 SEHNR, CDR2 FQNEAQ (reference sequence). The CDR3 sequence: CASSLEEASGRAFGELFF. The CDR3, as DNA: TGTGCCAGCAGCTTAGAGGAGGCTAGCGGGAGGGCCTTCGGGGAGCTGTTTTTT.

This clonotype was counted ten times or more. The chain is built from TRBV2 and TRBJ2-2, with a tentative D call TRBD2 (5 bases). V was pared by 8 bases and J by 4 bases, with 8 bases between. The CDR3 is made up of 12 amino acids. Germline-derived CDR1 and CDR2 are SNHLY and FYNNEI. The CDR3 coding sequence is TGTGCCAGCCGGACTCTCACCGGGGAGCTGTTTTTT. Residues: CASRTLTGELFF.

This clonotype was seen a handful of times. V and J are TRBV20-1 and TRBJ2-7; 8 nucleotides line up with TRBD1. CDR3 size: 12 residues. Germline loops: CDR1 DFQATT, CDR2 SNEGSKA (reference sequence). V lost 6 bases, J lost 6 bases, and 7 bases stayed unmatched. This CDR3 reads CSARTGMGEQYF. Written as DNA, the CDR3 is TGCAGTGCCAGGACAGGGATGGGCGAGCAGTACTTC.

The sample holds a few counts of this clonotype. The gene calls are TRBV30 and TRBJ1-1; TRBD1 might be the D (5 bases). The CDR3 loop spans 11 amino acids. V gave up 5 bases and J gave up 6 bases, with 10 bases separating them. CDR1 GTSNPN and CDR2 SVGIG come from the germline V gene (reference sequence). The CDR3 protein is CAWGARAEAFF. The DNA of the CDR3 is TGTGCCTGGGGGGCCCGGGCTGAAGCTTTCTTT.

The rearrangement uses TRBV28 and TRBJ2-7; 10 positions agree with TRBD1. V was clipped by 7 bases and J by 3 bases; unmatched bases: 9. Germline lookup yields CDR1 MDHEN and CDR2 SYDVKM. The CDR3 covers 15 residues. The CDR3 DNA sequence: TGTGCCAGCACTGTACCGGGACAGGGGCTCTACGAGCAGTACTTC. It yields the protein CASTVPGQGLYEQYF.

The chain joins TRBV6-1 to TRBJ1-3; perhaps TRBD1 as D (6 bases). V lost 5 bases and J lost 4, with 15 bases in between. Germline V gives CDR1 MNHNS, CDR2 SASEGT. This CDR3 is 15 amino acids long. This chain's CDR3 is CASSLAGAKGNTIYF. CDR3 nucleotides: TGTGCCAGCAGTCTTGCGGGGGCAAAAGGAAACACCATATATTTT.

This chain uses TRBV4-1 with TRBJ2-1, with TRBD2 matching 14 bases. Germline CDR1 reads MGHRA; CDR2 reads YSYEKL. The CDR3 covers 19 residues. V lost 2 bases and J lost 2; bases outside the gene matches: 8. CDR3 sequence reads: CASSQSGLAGVGTYNEQFF. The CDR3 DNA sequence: TGCGCCAGCAGCCAATCGGGACTAGCGGGAGTAGGCACCTACAATGAGCAGTTCTTC.